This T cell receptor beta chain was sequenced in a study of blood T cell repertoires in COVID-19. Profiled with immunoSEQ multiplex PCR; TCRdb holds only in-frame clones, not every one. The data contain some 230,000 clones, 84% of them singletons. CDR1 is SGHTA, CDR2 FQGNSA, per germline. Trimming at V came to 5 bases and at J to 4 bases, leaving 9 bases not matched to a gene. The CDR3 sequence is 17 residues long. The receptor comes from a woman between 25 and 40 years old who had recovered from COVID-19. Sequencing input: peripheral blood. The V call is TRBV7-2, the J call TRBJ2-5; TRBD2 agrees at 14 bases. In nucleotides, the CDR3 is TGTGCCAGCAGCGCGAGACTAGCGGGAGGGCCCTCAGAGACCCAGTACTTC. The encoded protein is CASSARLAGGPSETQYF.